This T cell receptor (beta chain) was sequenced during a study of blood T cell repertoires in COVID-19. The overall study: Researchers got acute and convalescent COVID-19 samples from the United States, Italy and Spain. PBMCs, B-cell-depleted T cells, or T cells were the source of the cDNA or gDNA that made up the material.

The V gene end was trimmed by 6 bases and the J gene end by 6 bases; junction bases not matched to a gene: 13. Germline lookup yields CDR1 MNHNY and CDR2 SVGAGI (reference sequence). The CDR3 runs 16 residues. In the authors' workflow: Amplification of reference gene primers provided the estimated nucleated cell counts. Using immunoSEQ multiplex PCR, the repertoire was profiled, and TCRdb retains in-frame clones only, with some absent. Clone size and V and J calls were adopted from that table, with D and trimming inferred from the DNA. The repertoire has roughly 140,000 clones, approximately 84% of them found once; the top ten carry 1.9%.

Sequencing was performed on peripheral blood. The chain is built from TRBV6-6 and TRBJ2-1, with TRBD2 matching 8 bases. This clonotype was obtained from a woman aged 55-70 years with acute or convalescent COVID-19. In nucleotides, the CDR3 is TGTGCCAGCAGCTGGGGAAGCGGGAGCGGGCCCAATGAGCAGTTCTTC. Amino acid sequence: CASSWGSGSGPNEQFF.